Following are 14 T cell receptor beta chains from one sample sequenced in a study of T cells in Graves' hyperthyroidism and ophthalmopathy. The CDR3 regions of TCR beta were amplified from RNA transcripts. The primer set for the first-round RT-PCR of the TCR CDR3 was HTBI. TCRdb processed the multiplex PCR reads anew with MiXCR; each CDR3 protein has one entry. The sample holds some 300,000 distinct CDR3 sequences; around 16% are singletons and the top ten take 33%. Material: blood. Receptors were obtained from a man aged 30-40 years with Graves' hyperthyroidism.

V and J are TRBV10-2 and TRBJ2-1, with D maybe TRBD2 (5 bases). CDR3 length equals 15 residues. V lost 10 bases to trimming and J lost 0 bases, with 16 bases between them. The germline gives CDR1 WSHSY, CDR2 SAAADI. CDR3: CATTLAGSSYNEQFF. The CDR3 DNA follows: TGCGCCACCACTTTGGCGGGCAGCTCCTACAATGAGCAGTTCTTC.

This clonotype was seen at least ten times. The CDR3 coding sequence is TGTGCCAGCAGTTACTCCTTCCTCGGGAGCTCCTACGAGCAGTACTTC. Its translation is CASSYSFLGSSYEQYF. This rearrangement joins TRBV6-5 to TRBJ2-7; D is perhaps TRBD2 (6 bases). V shed 0 bases and J shed 0 bases, with 12 bases lying between them. The germline CDR1 and CDR2 sequences are MNHEY and SVGAGI. This CDR3 is 16 amino acids long.

The genes are TRBV19 and TRBJ1-6; the D is unclear. The CDR3 loop spans 15 amino acids. CDR1 is LNHDA, CDR2 SQIVND, per germline (reference sequence). V lost 4 bases and J lost 10, with 17 bases in between. CDR3 in DNA: TGTGCCAGTAGTACCGCCAGGACGGTTGGATCACCCCTCCACTTT. This translates into CASSTARTVGSPLHF.

This clonotype was detected only a few times. Written as DNA, the CDR3 is TGTGCCAGTAGTATCTCTGGAGGCAATGAGCAGTTCTTC. This gives the protein CASSISGGNEQFF. The J gene is TRBJ2-1, the V gene TRBV19; D perhaps matches TRBD2 (5 bases). Germline CDR1 reads LNHDA; CDR2 reads SQIVND (reference sequence). The length of the CDR3 is 13 residues. Trimming took off 3 bases at V and 6 bases at J, with 9 bases between the two ends.

In this sample, this clonotype turned up many times. This rearrangement joins TRBV12-3 or TRBV12-4 to TRBJ2-3; D uncertain. This CDR3 region has 13 residues. Between the trimmed V and J ends, which lost 5 bases and 6 bases, there was a span of 12 bases. The CDR3 DNA sequence: TGTGCCAGCAGTCTTTGGGTATCCGATACGCAGTATTTT. It yields the protein CASSLWVSDTQYF.

This clonotype showed up many times. This rearrangement joins TRBV30 to TRBJ2-1; D remains ambiguous. CDR3 length: 13 amino acids. Germline CDR1 and CDR2: GTSNPN and SVGIG (reference sequence). The V end was cut by 3 bases, the J end by 12 bases, with 18 bases between. The CDR3 sequence is CAWSPGWAIRQFF. The CDR3 DNA follows: TGTGCCTGGAGCCCTGGGTGGGCCATACGGCAGTTCTTC.

Points on this clonotype: This could be a read error, since a much larger clone is one nucleotide away. J is TRBJ1-1 and V is TRBV3-1, with D perhaps TRBD1 (6 bases). CDR1 is LGHDT, CDR2 YNNKEL, per germline (reference sequence). This CDR3 comprises 15 residues. Here the CDR3 reads CASSRAGTLNAEAFF. As DNA, the CDR3 is TGTGCCAGCAGCCGAGCAGGGACACTGAACGCTGAAGCTTTCTTT.

This clonotype was seen repeatedly, ten times or more. CDR3 sequence reads: CASSPTGGDNEQFF. CDR3 bases: TGTGCCAGCTCACCGACCGGGGGTGACAATGAGCAGTTCTTC. The chain links TRBV18 to TRBJ2-1, with D possibly being TRBD2 (6 bases). The CDR3 runs 14 residues. Germline values: CDR1 KGHSH, CDR2 LQKENI. V was trimmed by 3 bases and J by 5 bases, leaving 11 bases between them.

This clonotype was recorded many times. The chain couples TRBV27 to TRBJ2-7, with D uncertain. The CDR3 sequence is 13 residues long. Trimming took 6 bases from V and 7 from J, leaving 16 bases between them. From germline, CDR1 is MNHEY and CDR2 SMNVEV (reference sequence). The CDR3 bases are TGTGCCAGCAGCCCTGTGACGCTTGTAGAGCAGTACTTC. This sequence encodes CASSPVTLVEQYF.

This clonotype was seen a few times. V usage is TRBV5-1 and J usage is TRBJ2-6, with D maybe TRBD2 (5 bases). Trimming removed 2 bases at V and 2 bases at J, with 14 bases between. This CDR3 comprises 17 residues. The germline V gene encodes CDR1 SGHRS and CDR2 YFSETQ. The CDR3 region has the DNA TGCGCCAGCAGCTTCCTGATACGGGAACCTGGGGCCAACGTCCTGACTTTC. This gives the protein CASSFLIREPGANVLTF.

The chain recombines TRBV19 with TRBJ1-5; 10 nucleotides line up with TRBD1. The CDR3 length is 16 residues. CDR1 and CDR2 (germline): LNHDA, SQIVND (reference sequence). The V gene end was trimmed by 6 bases and the J gene end by 7 bases; junction bases not matched to a gene: 12. The CDR3 DNA is TGTGCCAGTAGCCGAACCGGGACAGGGGTGAGACAGCCCCAGCATTTT. The encoded protein is CASSRTGTGVRQPQHF.

V and J are TRBV24-1 and TRBJ2-4; D remains unclear. The V end was cut by 4 bases, the J end by 4 bases, with 4 bases between. The CDR3 has 12 residues. The germline gives CDR1 KGHDR, CDR2 SFDVKD. The CDR3 nucleotides read TGTGCCACCAGTGACGGAAAAAACATTCAGTACTTC. It yields the protein CATSDGKNIQYF.

The rearrangement links TRBV12-3 or TRBV12-4 to TRBJ1-1; D gene uncertain. The CDR3 sequence is 18 residues long. V was pared by 5 bases and J by 4 bases, with 26 bases between. CDR3 region: CASSPPGFIPQGSTEAFF. As DNA, the CDR3 is TGTGCCAGCAGTCCCCCGGGCTTCATACCTCAAGGGAGCACTGAAGCTTTCTTT.

This clonotype was counted at least ten times. This sequence joins TRBV30 and TRBJ2-2, with 7 positions matching TRBD1. V shed 2 bases and J 2 bases; nucleotides not matched to a gene: 5. Germline loops: CDR1 GTSNPN, CDR2 SVGIG (reference sequence). The CDR3 spans 15 residues. This CDR3 reads CAWSNGTANTGELFF. The CDR3 DNA sequence: TGTGCCTGGAGTAACGGGACAGCAAACACCGGGGAGCTGTTTTTT.